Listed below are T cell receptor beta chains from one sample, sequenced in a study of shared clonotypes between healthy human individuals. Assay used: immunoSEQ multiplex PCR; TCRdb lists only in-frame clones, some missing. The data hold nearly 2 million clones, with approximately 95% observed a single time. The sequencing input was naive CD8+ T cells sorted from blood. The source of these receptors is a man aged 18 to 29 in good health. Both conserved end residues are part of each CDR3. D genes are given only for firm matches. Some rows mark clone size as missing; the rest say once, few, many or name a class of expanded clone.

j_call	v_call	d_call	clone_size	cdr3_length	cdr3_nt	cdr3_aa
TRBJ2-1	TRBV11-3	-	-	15	TGTGCCAGCAGCTTAGGACCGAGCTCCTACAATGAGCAGTTCTTC	CASSLGPSSYNEQFF
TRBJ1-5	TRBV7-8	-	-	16	TGTGCCAGCAGCTTAGAGGCCAACCTGGGCAATCAGCCCCAGCATTTT	CASSLEANLGNQPQHF
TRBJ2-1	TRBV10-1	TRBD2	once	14	TGCGCCAGCAGTGAGGGGACTAGCGGGTATGAGCAGTTCTTC	CASSEGTSGYEQFF
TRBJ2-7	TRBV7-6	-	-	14	TGTGCCAGCAGCTCGCTCCCGGTATCCTACGAGCAGTACTTC	CASSSLPVSYEQYF
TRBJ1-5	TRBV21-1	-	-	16	TGTGCCAGCAGCAAAGCGGTAGAGGGGCGGTATCAGCCCCAGCATTTT	CASSKAVEGRYQPQHF
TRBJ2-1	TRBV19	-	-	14	TGTGCCAGTAGTACACTAGCTTCCCTTAATGAGCAGTTCTTC	CASSTLASLNEQFF
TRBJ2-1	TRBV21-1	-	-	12	TGTGCCAGCACCAAATACTACAATGAGCAGTTCTTC	CASTKYYNEQFF
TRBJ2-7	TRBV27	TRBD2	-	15	TGTGCCAGCAGTTTAGCGATGCGGGAGGCCTACGAGCAGTACTTC	CASSLAMREAYEQYF
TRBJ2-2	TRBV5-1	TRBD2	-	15	TGCGCCAGCAGCCCTGCCCCTAGCGGGGGCCAGGAGCTGTTTTTT	CASSPAPSGGQELFF
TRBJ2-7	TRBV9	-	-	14	TGTGCCAGCAGCTTGGGACTGGATTCCTACGAGCAGTACTTC	CASSLGLDSYEQYF
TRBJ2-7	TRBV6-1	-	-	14	TGTGCCAGCAGTGAAATTGACAGCCCCTACGAGCAGTACTTC	CASSEIDSPYEQYF
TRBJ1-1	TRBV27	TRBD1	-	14	TGTGCCAGCAGTTTAGGGGGGACAGGGGCGGAAGCTTTCTTT	CASSLGGTGAEAFF
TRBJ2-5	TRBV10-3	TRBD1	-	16	TGTGCCATCAGTGAGTCGGCGATGGGCAGGGGGGAGACCCAGTACTTC	CAISESAMGRGETQYF
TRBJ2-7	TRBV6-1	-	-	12	TGTGCCAGCAGTACGCCGGCCTACGAGCAGTACTTC	CASSTPAYEQYF
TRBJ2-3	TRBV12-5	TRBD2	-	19	TGTGCTAGTGGCCTTCCACCGGGACTAGCGGGTACTTACACAGATACGCAGTATTTT	CASGLPPGLAGTYTDTQYF
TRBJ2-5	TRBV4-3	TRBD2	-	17	TGCGCCAGCAGCCAAGATTGGGCTAGCGGGATGCAGGAGACCCAGTACTTC	CASSQDWASGMQETQYF
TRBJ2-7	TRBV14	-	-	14	TGTGCCAGCAGCCAAGTTGGTCTCGCGGACGAGCAGTACTTC	CASSQVGLADEQYF
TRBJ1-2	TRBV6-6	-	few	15	TGTGCCAGCACCCTCTCCACGGGAGGGGACTATGGCTACACCTTC	CASTLSTGGDYGYTF
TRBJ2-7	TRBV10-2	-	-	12	TGCGCCAGCAGTGAGTCGGACTACGAGCAGTACTTC	CASSESDYEQYF
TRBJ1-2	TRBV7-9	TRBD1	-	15	TGTGCCAGCAGCTTTGGAGGGGGCACTAACTATGGCTACACCTTC	CASSFGGGTNYGYTF
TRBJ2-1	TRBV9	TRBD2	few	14	TGTGCCAGCAGCGTAGGCGGGGGGTACAATGAGCAGTTCTTC	CASSVGGGYNEQFF
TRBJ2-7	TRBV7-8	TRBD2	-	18	TGTGCCAGCAGCTCCGGACTAGCGGGAGCCCCGAGCTCCTACGAGCAGTACTTC	CASSSGLAGAPSSYEQYF
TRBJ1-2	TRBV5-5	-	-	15	TGTGCCAGCAGCTTGGTGCAGGGCAGCAACTATGGCTACACCTTC	CASSLVQGSNYGYTF
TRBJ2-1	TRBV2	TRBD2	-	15	TGTGCCAGCACCCACCTAGCGGGGGACTACAATGAGCAGTTCTTC	CASTHLAGDYNEQFF
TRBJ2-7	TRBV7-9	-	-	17	TGTGCCAGCAGCTTAAGTGTGGAAGGCAGGGACTCCTACGAGCAGTACTTC	CASSLSVEGRDSYEQYF
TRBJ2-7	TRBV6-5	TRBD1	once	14	TGTGCCAGCAGTTACGGAGGACAGGGGTACGAGCAGTACTTC	CASSYGGQGYEQYF
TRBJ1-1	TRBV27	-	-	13	TGTGCCAGCAGGCCTACAGGGCCTCTCGGGGCTTTCTTT	CASRPTGPLGAFF
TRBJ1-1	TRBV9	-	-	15	TGTGCCAGCAGCGTAGTCGGGGGGTCGGACACTGAAGCTTTCTTT	CASSVVGGSDTEAFF
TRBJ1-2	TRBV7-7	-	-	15	TGTGCTAGCAGCTTAGCGTATAAAAGTGGAAACGGCTACACCTTC	CASSLAYKSGNGYTF
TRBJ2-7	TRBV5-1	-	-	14	TGCGCCAGCAGCTTCCCCGGGGCCCCCTACGAGCAGTACTTC	CASSFPGAPYEQYF
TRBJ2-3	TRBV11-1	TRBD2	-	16	TGTGCCAGCAGCGCACCACTAGCGGGGGGGACAGATACGCAGTATTTT	CASSAPLAGGTDTQYF
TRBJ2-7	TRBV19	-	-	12	TGTGCCAGCGGCCGTACATCCTACGAGCAGTACTTC	CASGRTSYEQYF
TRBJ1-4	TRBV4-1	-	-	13	TGCGCCAGCAGCCCCATTCTGGAAGAAAAACTGTTTTTT	CASSPILEEKLFF
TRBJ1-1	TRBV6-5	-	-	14	TGTGCCAGCAGTTTCCAAGGGGGTTTTACTGAAGCTTTCTTT	CASSFQGGFTEAFF
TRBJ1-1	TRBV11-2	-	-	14	TGTGCCAGCAGCGACACAGGGATGAACACTGAAGCTTTCTTT	CASSDTGMNTEAFF
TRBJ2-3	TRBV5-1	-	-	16	TGCGCCAGCAGCCCACCCGGTGAAGAATACACAGATACGCAGTATTTT	CASSPPGEEYTDTQYF
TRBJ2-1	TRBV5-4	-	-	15	TGTGCCAGCACCCTTACTGGAAGCTCCTACAATGAGCAGTTCTTC	CASTLTGSSYNEQFF
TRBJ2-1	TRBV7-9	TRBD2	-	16	TGTGCCAGCAGCACTTGGACTAGCGGGAGACCAGATGAGCAGTTCTTC	CASSTWTSGRPDEQFF
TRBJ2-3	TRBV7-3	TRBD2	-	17	TGTGCCAGCAGCCCAGGACTAGCGGGGGGGCTTACAGATACGCAGTATTTT	CASSPGLAGGLTDTQYF
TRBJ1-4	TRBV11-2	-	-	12	TGTGCCAGCAGCCCGGTCGGAGAAAAACTGTTTTTT	CASSPVGEKLFF
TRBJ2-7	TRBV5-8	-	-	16	TGTGCCAGCAGCTTGGCCCCCGACACAGGGACCTACGAGCAGTACTTC	CASSLAPDTGTYEQYF
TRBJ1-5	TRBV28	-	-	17	TGTGCCAGCAGTTTATCCTTCCCCGTGCCGGGGAATCAGCCCCAGCATTTT	CASSLSFPVPGNQPQHF
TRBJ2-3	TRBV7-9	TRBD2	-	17	TGTGCCAGCAGCTCCTTCCGACTAGCGGGGGCCACAGATACGCAGTATTTT	CASSSFRLAGATDTQYF
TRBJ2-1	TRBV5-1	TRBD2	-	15	TGCGCCAGCAGTTCTACCGGGACTAGCCCTGGTGAGCAGTTCTTC	CASSSTGTSPGEQFF
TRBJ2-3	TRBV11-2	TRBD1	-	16	TGTGCCAGCAGCTTAACCGGGACAGAACACACAGATACGCAGTATTTT	CASSLTGTEHTDTQYF
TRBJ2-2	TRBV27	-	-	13	TGTGCCAGCAGTCCCTCGAGCACCGGGGAGCTGTTTTTT	CASSPSSTGELFF
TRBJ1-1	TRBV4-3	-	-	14	TGCGCCAGCAGCCCCGTCGGGCTGAACACTGAAGCTTTCTTT	CASSPVGLNTEAFF
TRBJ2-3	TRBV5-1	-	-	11	TGCGCCAGCAGAGCGGGAGATACGCAGTATTTT	CASRAGDTQYF
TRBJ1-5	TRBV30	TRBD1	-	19	TGTGCCTGGAGTGTACCCCTTGTGGACGGTTGGACAGGGAATCAGCCCCAGCATTTT	CAWSVPLVDGWTGNQPQHF